One sample yielded the 31 T cell receptor beta chains listed below, sequenced in a study of shared clonotypes between healthy human individuals. Produced via immunoSEQ multiplex PCR; TCRdb's table is partial and in-frame only. This sample has roughly 2.2 million clones, with approximately 93% found just once. The sample taken for sequencing was naive CD4+ T cells from PBMCs. Noted subset: CD45RA+ positively selected. Receptors were obtained from a man younger than 35 in good health. Some clones in this sample may be carry-over from other donors' samples.

The rearrangement joins TRBV4-2 to TRBJ2-7; tentative D call: TRBD2 (5 bases). Trimming removed 4 bases from V and 3 bases from J, with 22 bases in between. This CDR3 has 17 amino acids. CDR1 LGHNA and CDR2 YNFKEQ come from the germline V gene. The CDR3 sequence: CASSLHADGGSGYEQYF. Here the CDR3 DNA reads TGTGCCAGCAGCCTTCACGCGGACGGAGGAAGTGGCTACGAGCAGTACTTC.

The rearrangement joins TRBV2 to TRBJ2-3; possibly TRBD1 for D (5 bases). CDR1 and CDR2 (germline): SNHLY, FYNNEI. The ends were cut back, 4 bases at V and 2 bases at J, with 13 bases in the middle. The CDR3 consists of 15 residues. The CDR3 loop is CASSGLQANTDTQYF. The DNA of the CDR3 is TGTGCCAGCAGTGGTTTACAGGCCAACACAGATACGCAGTATTTT.

This clone was picked up one time. Other DNA sequences in this sample translate to the same CDR3. V and J are TRBV2 and TRBJ2-3; the match to TRBD2 covers 7 bases. This CDR3 is 14 amino acids long. After removal of 3 bases from V and 3 bases from J, the junction contained 3 bases not matched to a gene. The germline V gene has CDR1 SNHLY and CDR2 FYNNEI. As DNA, the CDR3 is TGTGCCAGCAGTGAGGGAGCGGGAACAGATACGCAGTATTTT. Its protein product is CASSEGAGTDTQYF.

The chain uses TRBV7-2 and TRBJ2-3; D is unresolved. Trimming shortened V by 1 base and J by 8 bases, and 13 bases separated the two germline ends. The V gene's germline CDR1 is SGHTA and CDR2 FQGNSA. This CDR3 comprises 14 residues. The CDR3 here is CASSLEGPLGTQYF. DNA of the CDR3: TGTGCCAGCAGCTTAGAGGGCCCCCTGGGTACGCAGTATTTT.

This clone came up once. The V call is TRBV5-4, the J call TRBJ1-2; possible D gene TRBD1, 5 bases. CDR1 is SGHNT and CDR2 is YYREEE in the germline V gene (reference sequence). V was clipped by 4 bases and J by 0 bases, with 13 bases between them. The CDR3 consists of 15 residues. The CDR3 is CASSPGTLSNYGYTF. The CDR3 DNA is TGTGCCAGCAGCCCGGGGACCTTATCTAACTATGGCTACACCTTC.

V usage is TRBV30 and J usage is TRBJ1-2; perhaps TRBD1 as D (5 bases). Trimming stripped 5 bases from V and 4 bases from J, with 11 bases between. This CDR3 contains 12 residues. Germline CDR1 is GTSNPN and CDR2 is SVGIG (reference sequence). CDR3 region: CAWVTDFYGYTF. CDR3 in DNA: TGTGCCTGGGTGACAGATTTCTATGGCTACACCTTC.

This sequence joins TRBV29-1 and TRBJ2-1, with 10 positions matching TRBD2. Germline V gene sequence: CDR1 SQVTM, CDR2 ANQGSEA. V trimming: 6 bases; J trimming: 4 bases; junction bases outside the gene matches: 9. The CDR3 is made up of 15 amino acids. In DNA form, the CDR3 reads TGCAGCGTACGAGGTATAGCGGGGGGTTACAATGAGCAGTTCTTC. Encoded protein: CSVRGIAGGYNEQFF.

This clone was seen a single time. The chain joins TRBV5-6 to TRBJ2-7; D may match TRBD1 or TRBD2 (7 bases each). Trimming cost V 4 bases and J 4 bases, with 21 bases left between them. Germline loops: CDR1 SGHDT, CDR2 YYEEEE. This CDR3 comprises 16 residues. CDR3 region: CASSPRTGAGVYEQYF. The CDR3 nucleotides are TGTGCCAGCAGCCCGAGGACAGGCGCGGGGGTTTACGAGCAGTACTTC.

The chain joins TRBV5-4 to TRBJ2-7; D possibly corresponds to TRBD2 (6 bases). Germline V gene data show CDR1 as SGHNT and CDR2 as YYREEE (reference sequence). The CDR3 extends over 14 amino acids. Trimming removed 4 bases at V and 3 bases at J, with 14 bases between. CDR3 sequence: CASSVERVGYEQYF. The CDR3 DNA is TGTGCCAGCAGCGTGGAGCGGGTTGGCTACGAGCAGTACTTC.

V and J are TRBV2 and TRBJ2-3; no reliable D call. Trimming shortened V by 5 bases and J by 4 bases, and 16 bases separated the two germline ends. This CDR3 spans 15 amino acids. CDR1 and CDR2 from the germline V gene are SNHLY and FYNNEI. The CDR3 bases are TGTGCCAGCAGTTCCGGATACACACGCGCAGATACGCAGTATTTT. Protein sequence: CASSSGYTRADTQYF.

The chain recombines TRBV28 with TRBJ2-7; TRBD1 matches 9 bases. V was clipped by 6 bases and J by 5 bases; unmatched bases: 11. The CDR3 length is 15 residues. The germline gives CDR1 MDHEN, CDR2 SYDVKM. CDR3 coding DNA: TGTGCCAGCAGCGTGGGACAGGGAATTGTGGACGAGCAGTACTTC. Translated, it gives CASSVGQGIVDEQYF.

The chain recombines TRBV7-2 with TRBJ2-3; 7 positions agree with TRBD2. The germline gives CDR1 SGHTA, CDR2 FQGNSA. V dropped 4 bases and J dropped 2; count of bases not matched to a gene: 12. The CDR3 has 17 amino acids. CDR3 protein: CASSSRRGAGPTDTQYF. Written as DNA, the CDR3 is TGTGCCAGCAGCTCCCGCCGGGGAGCGGGACCCACAGATACGCAGTATTTT.

The chain has TRBV14 and TRBJ2-3; D unclear. The CDR3 is made up of 14 amino acids. CDR1 is SGHDN and CDR2 is FVKESK in the germline V gene. V lost 3 bases and J 4 bases, leaving 11 bases between the germline ends. This CDR3 is CASSQDNVADTQYF. The CDR3 nucleotides read TGTGCCAGCAGCCAGGATAACGTGGCAGATACGCAGTATTTT.

V gene TRBV7-6 combines with J gene TRBJ1-3; D is perhaps TRBD1 (6 bases). The CDR3 totals 18 residues. Germline CDR1 and CDR2: SGHVS and FNYEAQ. Trimming took off 1 base at V and 0 bases at J, with 16 bases between the two ends. Here the CDR3 DNA reads TGTGCCAGCAGCTTAGAAGGCCCCACAGGGATCTCTGGAAACACCATATATTTT. Protein: CASSLEGPTGISGNTIYF. The complete variable domain, with remaining parts taken from reference TRBV7-6 and TRBJ1-3, reads GAGVSQSPRYKVTKRGQDVALRCDPISGHVSLYWYRQALGQGPEFLTYFNYEAQQDKSGLPNDRFSAERPEGSISTLTIQRTEQRDSAMYRCASSLEGPTGISGNTIYFGEGSWLTVV.

The chain employs TRBV2 and TRBJ1-5, with a tentative D call TRBD1 (5 bases). Germline values: CDR1 SNHLY, CDR2 FYNNEI. Trimming left V 6 bases short and J 5 bases short, with 14 bases between. The CDR3 contains 14 residues. CDR3 protein: CASRKGRTDQPQHF. As DNA, the CDR3 is TGTGCCAGCAGGAAGGGACGGACGGATCAGCCCCAGCATTTT.

The chain uses TRBV2 and TRBJ2-3; D gene ambiguous. Trimming shortened V by 5 bases and J by 4 bases, and 13 bases separated the two germline ends. Germline-derived CDR1 and CDR2 are SNHLY and FYNNEI. The CDR3 runs to 14 residues. The CDR3 reads CASSRTGWADTQYF. The CDR3 coding sequence is TGTGCCAGCAGTCGAACGGGTTGGGCAGATACGCAGTATTTT. Full variable domain (rest looked up from reference TRBV2 and TRBJ2-3): EPEVTQTPSHQVTQMGQEVILRCVPISNHLYFYWYRQILGQKVEFLVSFYNNEISEKSEIFDDQFSVERPDGSNFTLKIRSTKLEDSAMYFCASSRTGWADTQYFGPGTRLTVL.

The rearrangement uses TRBV5-1 and TRBJ2-5, with 8 bases lining up with TRBD2. The CDR3 has 16 amino acids. V lost 4 bases to trimming and J lost 4 bases; unmatched junction nucleotides: 12. Looked up from germline, CDR1 is SGHRS and CDR2 is YFSETQ. This chain's CDR3 is CASSPTSGLRLETQYF. In DNA, the CDR3 is TGCGCCAGCAGCCCAACTAGCGGCCTGAGGCTAGAGACCCAGTACTTC.

The chain uses TRBV29-1 and TRBJ1-4, with TRBD1 as a possible D gene (5 bases). The CDR3 loop spans 13 amino acids. Trimming pared 4 bases from V and 8 bases from J, leaving 14 bases between. Germline lookup yields CDR1 SQVTM and CDR2 ANQGSEA. Here the CDR3 DNA reads TGCAGCGTTGCTAGGGGCGGGAAGGAAAAACTGTTTTTT. It encodes CSVARGGKEKLFF.

The chain combines TRBV7-2 with TRBJ2-3; no clear D gene. This CDR3 region has 16 residues. Trimming shortened V by 0 bases and J by 5 bases, and 15 bases separated the two germline ends. Germline CDR1 SGHTA, CDR2 FQGNSA. The CDR3 is CASSLAGVPSGDTQYF. The CDR3 nucleotides read TGTGCCAGCAGCTTAGCGGGCGTCCCCTCCGGAGATACGCAGTATTTT.

The genes are TRBV28 and TRBJ2-2; 8 bases agree with TRBD1. V shed 5 bases and J 7 bases; nucleotides not matched to a gene: 6. The CDR3 length is 14 residues. The germline V gene has CDR1 MDHEN and CDR2 SYDVKM. The CDR3 reads CASSVHRGDGELFF. The CDR3 DNA follows: TGTGCCAGCAGTGTACACAGGGGGGACGGGGAGCTGTTTTTT.

This chain links TRBV19 with TRBJ2-7; 8 nucleotides agree with TRBD1. Germline trimming cut 4 bases from V and 6 bases from J; bases unmatched to any gene: 8. Looked up from germline, CDR1 is LNHDA and CDR2 is SQIVND (reference sequence). The CDR3 is 14 residues long. CDR3 sequence: CASSRTGTNREQYF. The CDR3 DNA sequence: TGTGCCAGTAGTAGGACAGGGACGAACCGCGAGCAGTACTTC.

This clone has a single count. The rearrangement uses TRBV4-2 and TRBJ2-3; 7 positions match TRBD2. The CDR3 is 16 amino acids. Trimming cost V 4 bases and J 0 bases; bases outside gene matches: 7. Per germline, CDR1 LGHNA and CDR2 YNFKEQ. In DNA form, the CDR3 reads TGTGCCAGCAGCCTCGGACTAGACCGGAGCACAGATACGCAGTATTTT. Its protein is CASSLGLDRSTDTQYF.

The chain recombines TRBV5-4 with TRBJ1-2, with 9 bases matching TRBD1. This CDR3 region has 15 residues. Germline V gene data show CDR1 as SGHNT and CDR2 as YYREEE (reference sequence). V shed 0 bases and J 2 bases; nucleotides not matched to a gene: 2. The CDR3 spells CASSLAGTGNYGYTF. The DNA for the CDR3 is TGTGCCAGCAGCTTGGCAGGGACAGGGAACTATGGCTACACCTTC.

The chain employs TRBV28 and TRBJ2-7; the match to TRBD2 covers 10 bases. The germline V gene has CDR1 MDHEN and CDR2 SYDVKM. The trim removed 4 bases at V and 6 bases at J, leaving 9 bases unmatched. The CDR3 loop spans 15 amino acids. The CDR3 loop is CASSSPGLALREQYF. The CDR3 coding sequence is TGTGCCAGCAGTTCACCGGGACTAGCGCTTCGCGAGCAGTACTTC.

This clone showed up just once. The chain links TRBV11-2 to TRBJ1-4; D is perhaps TRBD1 (5 bases). This CDR3 is built from 16 residues. V gave up 5 bases and J gave up 8 bases, with 21 bases separating them. The germline gives CDR1 SGHAT, CDR2 FQNNGV. CDR3 nucleotides: TGTGCCAGCAGCCCGAACACAGGAGTCCAAGGCGAAAAACTGTTTTTT. Encoded protein: CASSPNTGVQGEKLFF.

Points on this clone: This specimen includes other DNA sequences encoding the same CDR3. The chain is built from TRBV28 and TRBJ1-1; no reliable D call. Germline-derived CDR1 and CDR2 are MDHEN and SYDVKM. The germline V and J ends were trimmed by 1 base and 4 bases, with 4 bases remaining between them. The CDR3 contains 12 residues. The CDR3 here is CASSLSLTEAFF. In nucleotides, the CDR3 is TGTGCCAGCAGTTTATCCCTCACTGAAGCTTTCTTT.

The rearrangement uses TRBV5-1 and TRBJ2-2, with D possibly TRBD1 on 6 matching bases. Between the trimmed V and J ends, which lost 1 base and 3 bases, there was a span of 10 bases. Germline CDR1 and CDR2: SGHRS and YFSETQ. This CDR3 has 15 residues. This CDR3 is CASSLRQDYTGELFF. The DNA for the CDR3 is TGCGCCAGCAGCTTGAGACAGGATTACACCGGGGAGCTGTTTTTT.

This clone showed up just once. The CDR3 region has the DNA TGTGCCAGCAGTTTATCCCCCCGGCAGCCGGTGGACTATGGCTACACCTTC. Translating it yields CASSLSPRQPVDYGYTF. The chain is built from TRBV27 and TRBJ1-2; D not resolved. Germline values: CDR1 MNHEY, CDR2 SMNVEV (reference sequence). Trimming stripped 0 bases from V and 3 bases from J, with 17 bases between. This CDR3 is 17 amino acids long.

This chain connects TRBV6-5 to TRBJ2-5; D possibly corresponds to TRBD2 (5 bases). The germline CDR1 and CDR2 sequences are MNHEY and SVGAGI. CDR3 length equals 12 residues. The V and J ends lost 4 bases and 7 bases respectively, with 10 bases between them. CDR3 sequence: CASSSRVGTQYF. The CDR3 DNA follows: TGTGCCAGCAGTTCGCGGGTGGGGACCCAGTACTTC.

This clone was observed a handful of times. The J gene is TRBJ1-5, the V gene TRBV28; 7 bases fit TRBD1. The ends lost 5 bases at V and 11 bases at J; junction bases unmatched: 12. The length of the CDR3 is 14 residues. The V gene's germline CDR1 is MDHEN and CDR2 SYDVKM. As DNA, the CDR3 is TGTGCCAGCAGTCCTGGGACAGCGGATTGGTCCCAGCATTTT. Protein product: CASSPGTADWSQHF.

Details on this clone: The sample contains more than one DNA sequence encoding this CDR3. This rearrangement joins TRBV6-5 to TRBJ2-5; D is possibly TRBD2 (5 bases). Germline V gene sequence: CDR1 MNHEY, CDR2 SVGAGI. Trimming removed 5 bases at V and 2 bases at J, with 9 bases between. CDR3 length equals 13 residues. This chain's CDR3 is CASSRSGQETQYF. CDR3 bases: TGTGCCAGCAGTAGGTCGGGACAAGAGACCCAGTACTTC.